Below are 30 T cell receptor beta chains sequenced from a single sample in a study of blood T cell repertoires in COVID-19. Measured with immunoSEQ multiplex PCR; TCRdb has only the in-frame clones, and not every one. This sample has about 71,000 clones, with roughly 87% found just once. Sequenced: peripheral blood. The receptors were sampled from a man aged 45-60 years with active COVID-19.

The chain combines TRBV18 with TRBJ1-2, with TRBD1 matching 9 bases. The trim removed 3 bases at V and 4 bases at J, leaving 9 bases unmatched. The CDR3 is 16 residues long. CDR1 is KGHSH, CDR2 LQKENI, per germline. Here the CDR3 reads CASSPPPGQGFYGYTF. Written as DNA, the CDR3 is TGTGCCAGCTCACCTCCGCCGGGACAGGGCTTCTATGGCTACACCTTC.

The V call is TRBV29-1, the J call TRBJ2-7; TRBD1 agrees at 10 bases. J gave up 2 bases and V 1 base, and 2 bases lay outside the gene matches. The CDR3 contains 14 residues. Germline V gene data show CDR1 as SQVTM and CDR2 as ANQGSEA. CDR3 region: CSVEVGTGAYEQYF. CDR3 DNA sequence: TGCAGCGTTGAAGTAGGGACAGGGGCCTACGAGCAGTACTTC.

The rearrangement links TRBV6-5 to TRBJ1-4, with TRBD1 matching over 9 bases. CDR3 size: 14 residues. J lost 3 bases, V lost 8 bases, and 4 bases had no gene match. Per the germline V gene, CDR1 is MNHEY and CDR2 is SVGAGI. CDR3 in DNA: TGTGCCAGCGACAGGGGGAATGCTAATGAAAAACTGTTTTTT. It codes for CASDRGNANEKLFF.

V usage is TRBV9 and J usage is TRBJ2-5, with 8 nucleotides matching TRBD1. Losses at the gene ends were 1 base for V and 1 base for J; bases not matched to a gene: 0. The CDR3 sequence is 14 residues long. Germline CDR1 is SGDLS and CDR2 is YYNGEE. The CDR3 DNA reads TGTGCCAGCAGCGTAACAGGGGGCCAAGAGACCCAGTACTTC. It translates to CASSVTGGQETQYF.

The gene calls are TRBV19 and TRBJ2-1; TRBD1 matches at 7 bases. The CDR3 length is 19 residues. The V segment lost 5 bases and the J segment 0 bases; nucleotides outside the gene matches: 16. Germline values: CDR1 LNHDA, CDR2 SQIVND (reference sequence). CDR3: CASSYRGQLLLSSYNEQFF. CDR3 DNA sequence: TGTGCCAGTAGTTATCGGGGACAGCTTCTCCTGAGCTCCTACAATGAGCAGTTCTTC.

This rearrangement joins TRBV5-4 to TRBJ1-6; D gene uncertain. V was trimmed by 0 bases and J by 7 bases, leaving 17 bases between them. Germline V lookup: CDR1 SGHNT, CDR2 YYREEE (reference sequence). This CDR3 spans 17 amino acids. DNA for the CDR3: TGTGCCAGCAGCTTGGATCGCCGGGGAACAGAAAATTCACCCCTCCACTTT. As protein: CASSLDRRGTENSPLHF.

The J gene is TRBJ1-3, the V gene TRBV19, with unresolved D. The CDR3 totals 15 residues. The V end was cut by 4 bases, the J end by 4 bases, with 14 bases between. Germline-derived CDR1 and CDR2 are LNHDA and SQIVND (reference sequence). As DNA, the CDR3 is TGTGCCAGTAGTACGCCTTCGCCCGGGGGAAACACCATATATTTT. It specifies CASSTPSPGGNTIYF.

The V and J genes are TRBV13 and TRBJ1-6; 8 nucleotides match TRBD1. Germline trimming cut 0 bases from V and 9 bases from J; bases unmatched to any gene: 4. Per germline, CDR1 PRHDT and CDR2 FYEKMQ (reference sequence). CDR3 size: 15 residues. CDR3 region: CASSLGDRETSPLHF. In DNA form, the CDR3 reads TGTGCCAGCAGCTTAGGGGACAGGGAGACTTCACCCCTCCACTTT. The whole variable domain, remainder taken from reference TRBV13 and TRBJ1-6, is AAGVIQSPRHLIKEKRETATLKCYPIPRHDTVYWYQQGPGQDPQFLISFYEKMQSDKGSIPDRFSAQQFSDYHSELNMSSLELGDSALYFCASSLGDRETSPLHFGNGTRLTVT.

The CDR3 sequence is CATIRDRGVRAFF. The CDR3 DNA is TGTGCCACCATCCGGGACAGGGGAGTCAGGGCTTTCTTT. The J gene is TRBJ1-1, the V gene TRBV2; 10 bases line up with TRBD1. The CDR3 has 13 residues. The V and J ends lost 10 bases and 11 bases, in that order; junction bases with no gene match: 13. CDR1 SNHLY and CDR2 FYNNEI come from the germline V gene.

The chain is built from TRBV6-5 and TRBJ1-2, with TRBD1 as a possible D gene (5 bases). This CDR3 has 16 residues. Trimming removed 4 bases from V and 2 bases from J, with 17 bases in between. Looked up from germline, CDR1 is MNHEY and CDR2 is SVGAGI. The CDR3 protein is CASSSVRADKNYGYTF. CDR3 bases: TGTGCCAGCAGTTCCGTCAGGGCAGACAAGAACTATGGCTACACCTTC.

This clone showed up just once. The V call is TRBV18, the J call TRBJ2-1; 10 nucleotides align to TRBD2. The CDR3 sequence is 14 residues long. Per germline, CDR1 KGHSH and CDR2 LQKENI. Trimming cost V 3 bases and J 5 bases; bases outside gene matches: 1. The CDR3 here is CASSPGLADNEQFF. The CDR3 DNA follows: TGTGCCAGCTCACCCGGACTAGCGGACAATGAGCAGTTCTTC.

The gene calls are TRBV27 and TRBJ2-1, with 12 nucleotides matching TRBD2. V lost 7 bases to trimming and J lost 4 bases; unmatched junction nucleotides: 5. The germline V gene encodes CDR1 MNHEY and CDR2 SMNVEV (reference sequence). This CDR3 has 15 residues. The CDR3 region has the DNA TGTGCCAGCACCACTAGCGGGGGGCTTTACAATGAGCAGTTCTTC. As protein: CASTTSGGLYNEQFF.

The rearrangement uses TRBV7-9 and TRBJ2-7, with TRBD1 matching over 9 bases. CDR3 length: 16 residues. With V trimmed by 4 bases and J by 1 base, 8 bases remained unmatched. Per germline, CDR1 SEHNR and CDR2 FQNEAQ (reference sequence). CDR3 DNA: TGTGCCAGCAGCTCTACCAGGACAGGGGAATCCTACGAGCAGTACTTC. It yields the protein CASSSTRTGESYEQYF. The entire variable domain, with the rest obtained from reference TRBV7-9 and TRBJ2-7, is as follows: DTGVSQNPRHKITKRGQNVTFRCDPISEHNRLYWYRQTLGQGPEFLTYFQNEAQLEKSRLLSDRFSAERPKGSFSTLEIQRTEQGDSAMYLCASSSTRTGESYEQYFGPGTRLTVT.

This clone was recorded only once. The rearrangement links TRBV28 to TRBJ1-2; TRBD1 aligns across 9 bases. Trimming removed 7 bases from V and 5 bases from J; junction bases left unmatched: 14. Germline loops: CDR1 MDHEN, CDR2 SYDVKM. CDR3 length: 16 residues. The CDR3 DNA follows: TGTGCCAGCATCCTCAGCCAAACAGGGGGCGGTTATGGCTACACCTTC. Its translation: CASILSQTGGGYGYTF.

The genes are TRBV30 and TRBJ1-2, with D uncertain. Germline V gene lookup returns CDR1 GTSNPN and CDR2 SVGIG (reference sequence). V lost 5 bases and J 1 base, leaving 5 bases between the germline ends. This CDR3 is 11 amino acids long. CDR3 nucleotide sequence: TGTGCCTGGCAGGTTAACTATGGCTACACCTTC. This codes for CAWQVNYGYTF.

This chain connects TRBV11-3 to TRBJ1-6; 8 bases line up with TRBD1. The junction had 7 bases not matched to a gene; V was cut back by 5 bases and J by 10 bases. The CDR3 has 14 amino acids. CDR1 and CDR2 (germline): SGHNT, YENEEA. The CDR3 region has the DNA TGTGCCAGCAGCCAAGACAGGGGTGGCTCACCCCTCCACTTT. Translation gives CASSQDRGGSPLHF.

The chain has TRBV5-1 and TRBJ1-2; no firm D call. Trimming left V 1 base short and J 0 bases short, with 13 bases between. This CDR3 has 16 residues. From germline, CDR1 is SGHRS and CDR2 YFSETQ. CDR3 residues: CASSLTYTPSNYGYTF. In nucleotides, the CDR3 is TGCGCCAGCAGCTTGACGTACACCCCTTCTAACTATGGCTACACCTTC.

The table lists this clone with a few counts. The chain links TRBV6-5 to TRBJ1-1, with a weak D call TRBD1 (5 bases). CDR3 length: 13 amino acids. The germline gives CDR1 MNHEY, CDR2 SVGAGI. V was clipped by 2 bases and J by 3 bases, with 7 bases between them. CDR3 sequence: CASSYGRDTEAFF. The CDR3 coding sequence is TGTGCCAGCAGTTACGGCAGGGACACTGAAGCTTTCTTT.

The CDR3 protein is CASSAGRRTNEKLFF. The CDR3 DNA follows: TGTGCCAGCTCCGCAGGGAGGAGGACTAATGAAAAACTGTTTTTT. This sequence joins TRBV7-2 and TRBJ1-4; tentatively, D is TRBD1 (5 bases). The CDR3 loop spans 15 amino acids. Deletions cut 8 bases from V and 2 bases from J, with 15 bases between. The V gene's germline CDR1 is SGHTA and CDR2 FQGNSA.

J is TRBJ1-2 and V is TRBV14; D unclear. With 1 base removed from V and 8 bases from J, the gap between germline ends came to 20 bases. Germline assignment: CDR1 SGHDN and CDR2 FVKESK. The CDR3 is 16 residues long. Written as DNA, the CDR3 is TGTGCCAGCAGCCAAGTAGGCGCGGGCTCCTTTGAAGGCTACACCTTC. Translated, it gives CASSQVGAGSFEGYTF.

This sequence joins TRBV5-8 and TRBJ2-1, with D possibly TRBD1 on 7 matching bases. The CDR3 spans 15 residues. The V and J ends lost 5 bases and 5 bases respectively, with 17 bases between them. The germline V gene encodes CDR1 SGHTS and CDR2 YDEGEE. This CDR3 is CASRQFGGQNNEQFF. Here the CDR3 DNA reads TGTGCCAGCAGGCAATTCGGGGGACAGAACAATGAGCAGTTCTTC.

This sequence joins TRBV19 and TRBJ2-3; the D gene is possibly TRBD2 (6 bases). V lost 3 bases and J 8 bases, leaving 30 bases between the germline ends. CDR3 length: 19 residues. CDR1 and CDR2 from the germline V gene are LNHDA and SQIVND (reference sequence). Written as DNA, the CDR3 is TGTGCCAGTAGTATGGGTGAGGGACTGGGAACCGGGGTACGCGTTACGCAGTATTTT. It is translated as CASSMGEGLGTGVRVTQYF.

CDR3 region: CASSLSGGNQPQHF. The DNA of the CDR3 is TGCGCCAGCAGCTTGTCAGGGGGCAATCAGCCCCAGCATTTT. The chain has TRBV5-1 and TRBJ1-5; D is possibly TRBD1 (6 bases). The CDR3 is made up of 14 amino acids. The ends were cut back, 1 base at V and 2 bases at J, with 7 bases in the middle. Looked up from germline, CDR1 is SGHRS and CDR2 is YFSETQ.

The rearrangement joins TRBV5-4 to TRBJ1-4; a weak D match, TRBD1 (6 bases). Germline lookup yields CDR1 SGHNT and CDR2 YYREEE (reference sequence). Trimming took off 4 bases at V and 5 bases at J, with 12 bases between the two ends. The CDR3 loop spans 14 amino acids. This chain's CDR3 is CASSSGGANEKLFF. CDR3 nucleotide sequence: TGTGCCAGCAGCAGCGGGGGGGCCAATGAAAAACTGTTTTTT.

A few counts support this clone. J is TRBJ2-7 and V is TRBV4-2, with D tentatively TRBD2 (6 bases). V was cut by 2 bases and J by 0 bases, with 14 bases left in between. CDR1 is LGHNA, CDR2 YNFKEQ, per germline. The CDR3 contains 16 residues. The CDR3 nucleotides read TGTGCCAGCAGCCAAAGAGACCCTAGCGCCTCCTACGAGCAGTACTTC. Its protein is CASSQRDPSASYEQYF.

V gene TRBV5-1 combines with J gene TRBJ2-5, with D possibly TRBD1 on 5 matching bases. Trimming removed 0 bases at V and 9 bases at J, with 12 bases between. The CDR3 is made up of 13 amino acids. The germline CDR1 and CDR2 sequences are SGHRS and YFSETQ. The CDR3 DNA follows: TGCGCCAGCAGCTTGGGTGAGGAAGGGGCCCAGTACTTC. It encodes CASSLGEEGAQYF.

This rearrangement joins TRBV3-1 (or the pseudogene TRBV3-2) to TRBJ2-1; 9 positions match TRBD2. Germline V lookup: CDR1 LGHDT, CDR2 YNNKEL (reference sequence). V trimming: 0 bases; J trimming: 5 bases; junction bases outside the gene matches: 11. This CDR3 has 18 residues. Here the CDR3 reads CASSQDVAGVTLNNEQFF. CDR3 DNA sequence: TGTGCCAGCAGCCAAGACGTAGCGGGGGTTACCCTAAACAATGAGCAGTTCTTC.

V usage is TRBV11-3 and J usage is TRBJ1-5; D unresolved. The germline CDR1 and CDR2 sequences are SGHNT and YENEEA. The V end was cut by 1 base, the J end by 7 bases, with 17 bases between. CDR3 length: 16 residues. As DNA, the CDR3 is TGTGCCAGCAGCTTAGTGGGTCTAGGAGGGTGCCAGCCCCAGCATTTT. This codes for CASSLVGLGGCQPQHF. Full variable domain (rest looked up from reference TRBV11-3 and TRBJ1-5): EAGVVQSPRYKIIEKKQPVAFWCNPISGHNTLYWYLQNLGQGPELLIRYENEEAVDDSQLPKDRFSAERLKGVDSTLKIQPAELGDSAVYLCASSLVGLGGCQPQHFGDGTRLSIL.

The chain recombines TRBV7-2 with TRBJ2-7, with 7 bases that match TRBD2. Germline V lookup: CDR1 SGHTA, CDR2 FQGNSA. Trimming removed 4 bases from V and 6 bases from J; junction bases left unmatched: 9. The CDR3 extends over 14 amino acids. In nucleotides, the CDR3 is TGTGCCAGCAGCTGGGGGACTATCGCGGCCGAGCAGTACTTC. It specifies CASSWGTIAAEQYF. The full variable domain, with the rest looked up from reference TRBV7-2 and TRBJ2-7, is GAGVSQSPSNKVTEKGKDVELRCDPISGHTALYWYRQSLGQGLEFLIYFQGNSAPDKSGLPSDRFSAERTGGSVSTLTIQRTQQEDSAVYLCASSWGTIAAEQYFGPGTRLTVT.

The CDR3 DNA sequence: TGTGCCAGCAGTGATCCCTGGGACAGGGATTTCTACGAGCAGTACTTC. This gives the protein CASSDPWDRDFYEQYF. The chain recombines TRBV6-1 with TRBJ2-7; 9 bases are a match to TRBD1. J was trimmed by 3 bases and V by 3 bases; bases with no gene match: 9. The V gene's germline CDR1 is MNHNS and CDR2 SASEGT. This CDR3 is 16 amino acids long.